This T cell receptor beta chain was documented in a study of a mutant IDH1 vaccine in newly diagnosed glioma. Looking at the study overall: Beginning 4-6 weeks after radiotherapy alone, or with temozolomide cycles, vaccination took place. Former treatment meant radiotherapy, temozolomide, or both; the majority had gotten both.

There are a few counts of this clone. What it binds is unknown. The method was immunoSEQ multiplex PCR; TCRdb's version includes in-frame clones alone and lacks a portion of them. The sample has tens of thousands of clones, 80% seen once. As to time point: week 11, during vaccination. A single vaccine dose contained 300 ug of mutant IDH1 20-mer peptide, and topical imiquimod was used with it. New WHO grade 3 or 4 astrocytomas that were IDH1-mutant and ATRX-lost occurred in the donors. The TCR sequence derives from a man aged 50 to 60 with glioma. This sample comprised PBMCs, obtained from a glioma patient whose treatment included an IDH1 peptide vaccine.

CDR3 loop: CASRSTANNEKLFF. The CDR3 nucleotides are TGTGCCAGCAGGTCGACAGCGAATAATGAAAAACTGTTTTTT. The chain couples TRBV5-6 to TRBJ1-4, with D possibly matching TRBD1 (5 bases). The V gene lost 5 bases and the J gene lost 4 bases, with 12 bases spanning the gap. CDR1 and CDR2 from the germline V gene are SGHDT and YYEEEE. This CDR3 has 14 amino acids.